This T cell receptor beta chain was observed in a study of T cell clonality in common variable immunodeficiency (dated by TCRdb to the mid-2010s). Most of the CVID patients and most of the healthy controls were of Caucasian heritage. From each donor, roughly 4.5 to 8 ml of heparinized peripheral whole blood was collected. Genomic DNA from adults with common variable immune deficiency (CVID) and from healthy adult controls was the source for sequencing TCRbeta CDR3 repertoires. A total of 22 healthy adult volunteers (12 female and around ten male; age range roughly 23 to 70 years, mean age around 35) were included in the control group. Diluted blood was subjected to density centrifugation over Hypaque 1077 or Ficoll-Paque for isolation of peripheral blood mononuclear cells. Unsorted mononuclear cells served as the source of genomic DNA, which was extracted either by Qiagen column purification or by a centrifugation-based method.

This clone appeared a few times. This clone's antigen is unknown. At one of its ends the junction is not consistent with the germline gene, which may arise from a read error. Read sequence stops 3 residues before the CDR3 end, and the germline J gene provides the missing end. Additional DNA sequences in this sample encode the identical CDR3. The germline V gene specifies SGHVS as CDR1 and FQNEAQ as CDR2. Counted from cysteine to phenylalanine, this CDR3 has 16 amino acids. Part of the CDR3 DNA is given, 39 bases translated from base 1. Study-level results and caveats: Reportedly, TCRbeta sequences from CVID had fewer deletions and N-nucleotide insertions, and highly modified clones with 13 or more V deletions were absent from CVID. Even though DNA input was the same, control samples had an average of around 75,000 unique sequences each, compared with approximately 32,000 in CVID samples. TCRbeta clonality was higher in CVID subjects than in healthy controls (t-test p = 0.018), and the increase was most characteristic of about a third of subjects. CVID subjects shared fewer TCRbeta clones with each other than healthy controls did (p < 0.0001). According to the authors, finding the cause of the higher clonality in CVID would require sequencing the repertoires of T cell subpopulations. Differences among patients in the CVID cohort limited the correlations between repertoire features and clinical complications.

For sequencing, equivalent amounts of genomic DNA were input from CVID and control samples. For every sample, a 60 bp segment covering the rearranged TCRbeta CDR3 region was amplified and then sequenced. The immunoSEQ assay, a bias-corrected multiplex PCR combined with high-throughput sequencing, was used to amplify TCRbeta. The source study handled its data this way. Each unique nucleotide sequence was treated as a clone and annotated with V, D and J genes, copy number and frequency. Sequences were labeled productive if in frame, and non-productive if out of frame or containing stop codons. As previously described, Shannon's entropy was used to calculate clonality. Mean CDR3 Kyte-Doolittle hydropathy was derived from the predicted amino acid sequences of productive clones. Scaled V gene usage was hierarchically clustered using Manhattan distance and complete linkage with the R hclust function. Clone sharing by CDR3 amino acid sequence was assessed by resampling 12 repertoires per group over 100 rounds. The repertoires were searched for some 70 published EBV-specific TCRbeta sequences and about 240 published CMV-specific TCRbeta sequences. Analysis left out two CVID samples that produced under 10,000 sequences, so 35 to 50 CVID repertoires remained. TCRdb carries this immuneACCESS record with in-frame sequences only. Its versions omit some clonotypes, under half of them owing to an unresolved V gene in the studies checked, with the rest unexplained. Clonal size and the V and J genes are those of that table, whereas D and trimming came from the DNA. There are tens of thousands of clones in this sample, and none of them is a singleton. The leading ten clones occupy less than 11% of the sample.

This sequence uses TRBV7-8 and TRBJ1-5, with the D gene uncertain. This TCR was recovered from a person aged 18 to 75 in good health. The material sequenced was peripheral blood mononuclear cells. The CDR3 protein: CASSSTGSVSNQPQHF. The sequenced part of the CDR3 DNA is TGCGCCAGCAGCTCCACCGGTAGCGTAAGCAATCAGCCC.